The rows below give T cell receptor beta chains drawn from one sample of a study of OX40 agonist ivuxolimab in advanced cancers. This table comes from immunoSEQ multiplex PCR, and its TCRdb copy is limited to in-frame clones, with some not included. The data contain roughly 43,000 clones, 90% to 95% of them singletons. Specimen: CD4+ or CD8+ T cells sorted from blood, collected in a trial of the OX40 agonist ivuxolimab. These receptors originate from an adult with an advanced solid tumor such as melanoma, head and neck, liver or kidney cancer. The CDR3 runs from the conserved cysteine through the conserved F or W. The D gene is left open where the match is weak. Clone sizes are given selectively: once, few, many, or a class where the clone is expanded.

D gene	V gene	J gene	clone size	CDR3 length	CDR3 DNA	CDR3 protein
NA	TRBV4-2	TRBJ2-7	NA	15	TGTGCCAGCAGCCAAGAAGGGTCAGAAGCCTACGAGCAGTACTTC	CASSQEGSEAYEQYF
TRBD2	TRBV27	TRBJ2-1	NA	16	TGTGCCAGCAGTCCCCGGACTAGCGGTGCCTACAATGAGCAGTTCTTC	CASSPRTSGAYNEQFF
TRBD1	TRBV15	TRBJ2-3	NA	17	TGTGCCACCAGCCCGGACAGGGGCTCGTTATTCACAGATACGCAGTATTTT	CATSPDRGSLFTDTQYF
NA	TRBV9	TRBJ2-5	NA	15	TGTGCCAGCAGCGTAGGTGGGTGGGGGGTAGAGACCCAGTACTTC	CASSVGGWGVETQYF
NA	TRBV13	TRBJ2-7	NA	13	TGTGCCAGCAGCTTGGCAGCTTCCTACGAGCAGTACTTC	CASSLAASYEQYF
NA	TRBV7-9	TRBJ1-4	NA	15	TGTGCCAGCAGCTGGTCCGACAGTCTGAGTGAAAAACTGTTTTTT	CASSWSDSLSEKLFF
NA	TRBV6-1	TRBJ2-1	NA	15	TGTGCCAGCAGTGAGGAGGCTAGTAGTTACAATGAGCAGTTCTTC	CASSEEASSYNEQFF
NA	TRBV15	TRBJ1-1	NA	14	TGTGCCACCAGCAGAGATCGGCGGGACACTGAAGCTTTCTTT	CATSRDRRDTEAFF
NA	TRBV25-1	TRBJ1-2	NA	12	TGTGCCAGCGAGGAAGGGGACTATGGCTACACCTTC	CASEEGDYGYTF
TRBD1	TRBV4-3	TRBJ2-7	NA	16	TGCGCCAGCAGCCAAGGGCCAGCTCCGGGACAGGGCGAGCAGTACTTC	CASSQGPAPGQGEQYF
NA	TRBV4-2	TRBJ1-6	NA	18	TGTGCCAGCAGCCAAGGCGGAGGCCCTTACTCCTATAATTCACCCCTCCACTTT	CASSQGGGPYSYNSPLHF
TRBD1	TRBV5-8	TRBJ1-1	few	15	TGTGCCAGCAGCGGGGGGACAGGCGTATACACTGAAGCTTTCTTT	CASSGGTGVYTEAFF
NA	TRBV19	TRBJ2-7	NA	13	TGTGCCAGTAGTCCCGGGGTCTTTTCCGAGCAGTACTTC	CASSPGVFSEQYF
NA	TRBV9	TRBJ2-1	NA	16	TGTGCCAGCAGCGTAGAGTGGGGGGCCGCATGGAATGAGCAGTTCTTC	CASSVEWGAAWNEQFF
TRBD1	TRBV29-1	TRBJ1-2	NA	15	TGCAGCGTTCGGCCAGGGGGCGCGGGAGGGTATGGCTACACCTTC	CSVRPGGAGGYGYTF
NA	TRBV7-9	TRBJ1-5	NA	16	TGTGCCAGCAGCTTCAGTGGAACGGGGAGCAATCAGCCCCAGCATTTT	CASSFSGTGSNQPQHF
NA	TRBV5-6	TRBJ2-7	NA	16	TGTGCCAGCAGCTTCCCCCAGGGTCGCCTAGCCTACGAGCAGTACTTC	CASSFPQGRLAYEQYF
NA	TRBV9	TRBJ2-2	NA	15	TGTGCCAGCAGCGTAGATGGTACAAACACCGGGGAGCTGTTTTTT	CASSVDGTNTGELFF